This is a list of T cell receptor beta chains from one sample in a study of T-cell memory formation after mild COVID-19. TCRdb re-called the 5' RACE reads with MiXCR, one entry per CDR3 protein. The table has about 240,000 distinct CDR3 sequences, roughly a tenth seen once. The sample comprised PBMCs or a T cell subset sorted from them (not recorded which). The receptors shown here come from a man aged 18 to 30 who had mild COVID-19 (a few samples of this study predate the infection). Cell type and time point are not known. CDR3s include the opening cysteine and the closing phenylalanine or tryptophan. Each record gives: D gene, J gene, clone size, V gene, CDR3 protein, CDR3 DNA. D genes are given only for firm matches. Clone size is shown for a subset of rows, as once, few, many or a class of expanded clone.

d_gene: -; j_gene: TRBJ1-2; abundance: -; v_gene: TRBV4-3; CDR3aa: CASSQILADANYGYTF; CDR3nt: TGCGCCAGCAGCCAAATTTTGGCGGACGCTAACTATGGCTACACCTTC
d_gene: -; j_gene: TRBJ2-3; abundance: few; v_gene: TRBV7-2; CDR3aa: CASSLAPDTQYF; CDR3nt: TGTGCCAGCAGCTTAGCCCCAGATACGCAGTATTTT
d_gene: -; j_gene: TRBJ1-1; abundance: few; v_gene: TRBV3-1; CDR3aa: CASSRQAGDTEAFF; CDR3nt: TGTGCCAGCAGCCGGCAGGCTGGGGACACTGAAGCTTTCTTT
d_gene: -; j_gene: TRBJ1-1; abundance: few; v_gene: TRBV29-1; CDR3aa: CSVLPGHLNTEAFF; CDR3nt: TGCAGCGTCCTTCCGGGACACTTGAACACTGAAGCTTTCTTT
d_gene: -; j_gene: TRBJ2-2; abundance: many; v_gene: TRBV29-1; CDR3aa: CSAEGVWAGELFF; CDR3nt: TGCAGCGCCGAAGGGGTCTGGGCCGGGGAGCTGTTTTTT
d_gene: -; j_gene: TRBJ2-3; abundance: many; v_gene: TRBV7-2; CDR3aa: CASSLAGADTQYF; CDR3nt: TGTGCCAGCAGCTTAGCAGGAGCAGATACGCAGTATTTT
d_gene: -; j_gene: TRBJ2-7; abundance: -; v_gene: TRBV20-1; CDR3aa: CSARGDNFYEQYF; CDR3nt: TGCAGTGCTAGAGGGGACAACTTTTACGAGCAGTACTTC
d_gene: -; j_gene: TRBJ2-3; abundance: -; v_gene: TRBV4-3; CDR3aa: CASSQLGLTDTQYF; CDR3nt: TGCGCCAGCAGCCAATTGGGGCTTACAGATACGCAGTATTTT
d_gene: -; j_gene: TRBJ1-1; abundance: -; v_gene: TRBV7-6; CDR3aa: CASTPGFGNTEAFF; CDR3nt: TGTGCCAGCACCCCGGGCTTTGGCAACACTGAAGCTTTCTTT
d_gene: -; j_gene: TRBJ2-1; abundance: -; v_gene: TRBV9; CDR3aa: CASSVGVTRRGWDEQFF; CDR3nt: TGTGCCAGCAGCGTAGGGGTCACGAGGAGGGGTTGGGATGAGCAGTTCTTC
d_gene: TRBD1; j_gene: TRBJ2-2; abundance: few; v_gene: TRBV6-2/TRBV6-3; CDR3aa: CASQSGTANTGELFF; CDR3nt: TGTGCCAGCCAGTCCGGGACAGCGAACACCGGGGAGCTGTTTTTT
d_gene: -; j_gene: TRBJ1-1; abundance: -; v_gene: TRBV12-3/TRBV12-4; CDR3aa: CASSPADRTNTEAFF; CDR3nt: TGTGCCAGCAGTCCCGCTGACAGGACGAACACTGAAGCTTTCTTT
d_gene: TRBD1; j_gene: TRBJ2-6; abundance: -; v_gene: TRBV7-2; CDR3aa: CASSDRASGANVLTF; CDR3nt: TGTGCCAGCAGCGACAGGGCCTCTGGGGCCAACGTCCTGACTTTC
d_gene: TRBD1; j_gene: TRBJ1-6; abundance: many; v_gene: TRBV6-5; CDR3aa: CASTRTGGKSPLHF; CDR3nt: TGTGCCAGCACCCGGACAGGGGGCAAATCACCCCTCCACTTT
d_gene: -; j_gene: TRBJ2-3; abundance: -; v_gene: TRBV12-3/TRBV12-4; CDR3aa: CASSLGTRPTDTQYF; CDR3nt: TGTGCCAGCAGTTTAGGGACGCGTCCCACAGATACGCAGTATTTT
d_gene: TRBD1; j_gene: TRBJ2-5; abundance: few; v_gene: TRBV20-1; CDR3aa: CSARGQGVVYEKETQYF; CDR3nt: TGCAGTGCTAGAGGACAGGGTGTGGTATACGAAAAAGAGACCCAGTACTTC
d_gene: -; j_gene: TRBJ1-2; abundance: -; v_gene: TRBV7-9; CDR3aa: CASSVDVHYGYTF; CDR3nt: TGTGCCAGCAGCGTTGACGTCCACTATGGCTACACCTTC
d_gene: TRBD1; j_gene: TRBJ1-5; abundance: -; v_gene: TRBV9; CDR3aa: CASSGGTGGRQPQHF; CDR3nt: TGTGCCAGCAGCGGGGGGACAGGGGGACGACAGCCCCAGCATTTT
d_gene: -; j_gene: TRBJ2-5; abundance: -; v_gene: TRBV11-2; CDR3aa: CASRGDPPDRQETQYF; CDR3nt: TGTGCCAGCAGAGGGGACCCTCCGGACAGACAAGAGACCCAGTACTTC
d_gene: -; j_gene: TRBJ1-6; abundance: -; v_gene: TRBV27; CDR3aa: CASSPIGVGSNSPLHF; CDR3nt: TGTGCCAGCAGTCCGATAGGGGTAGGGAGCAATTCACCCCTCCACTTT
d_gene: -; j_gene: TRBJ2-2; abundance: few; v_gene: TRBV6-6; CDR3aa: CASSWFGELFF; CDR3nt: TGTGCCAGCAGTTGGTTCGGGGAGCTGTTTTTT
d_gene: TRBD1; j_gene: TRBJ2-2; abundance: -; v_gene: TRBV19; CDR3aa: CATRPAGQGVRELFF; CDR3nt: TGTGCCACCCGACCCGCGGGACAGGGCGTAAGGGAGCTGTTTTTT
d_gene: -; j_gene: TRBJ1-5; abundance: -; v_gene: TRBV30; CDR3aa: CAWSVLDSQPQHF; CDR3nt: TGTGCCTGGAGTGTACTGGACAGTCAGCCCCAGCATTTT
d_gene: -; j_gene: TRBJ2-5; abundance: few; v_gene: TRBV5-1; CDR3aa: CASSFPGWGETQYF; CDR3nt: TGCGCCAGCAGCTTCCCAGGGTGGGGCGAGACCCAGTACTTC
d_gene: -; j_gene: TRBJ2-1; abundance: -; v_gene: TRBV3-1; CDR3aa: CASSSKRDLWNEQFF; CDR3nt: TGTGCCAGCAGCTCTAAGAGGGATCTGTGGAATGAGCAGTTCTTC
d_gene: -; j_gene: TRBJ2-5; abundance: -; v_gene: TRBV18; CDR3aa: CASSRRTAQETQYF; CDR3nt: TGTGCCAGCTCACGCAGGACAGCCCAAGAGACCCAGTACTTC
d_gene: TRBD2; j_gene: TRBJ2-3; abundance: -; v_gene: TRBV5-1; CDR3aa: CASSLPSGGTDTQYF; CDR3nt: TGCGCCAGCAGCTTACCTAGCGGGGGGACAGATACGCAGTATTTT
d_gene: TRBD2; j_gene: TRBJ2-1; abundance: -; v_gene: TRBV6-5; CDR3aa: CASSYMAGEAYNEQFF; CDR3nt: TGTGCCAGCAGTTACATGGCGGGGGAGGCATACAATGAGCAGTTCTTC
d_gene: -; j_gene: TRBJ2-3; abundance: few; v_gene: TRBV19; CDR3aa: CASSPGGRTTGTDTQYF; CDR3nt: TGTGCCAGTAGTCCAGGGGGGCGGACTACGGGCACAGATACGCAGTATTTT
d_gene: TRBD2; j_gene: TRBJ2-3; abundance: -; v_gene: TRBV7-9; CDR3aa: CASSRGLAGGLSTDTQYF; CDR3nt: TGTGCCAGCAGCCGGGGACTAGCGGGGGGCCTAAGCACAGATACGCAGTATTTT
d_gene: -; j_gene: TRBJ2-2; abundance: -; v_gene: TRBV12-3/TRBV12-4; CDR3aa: CASTLETGAAGELFF; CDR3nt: TGTGCCAGCACTTTAGAGACAGGCGCCGCCGGGGAGCTGTTTTTT
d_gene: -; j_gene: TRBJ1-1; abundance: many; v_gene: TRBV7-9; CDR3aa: CASSFRPNTEAFF; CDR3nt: TGTGCCAGCAGCTTCCGACCGAACACTGAAGCTTTCTTT
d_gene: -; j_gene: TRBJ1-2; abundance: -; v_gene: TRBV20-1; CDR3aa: CSASVPGTGIGYTF; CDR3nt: TGCAGTGCCTCCGTTCCCGGGACTGGGATAGGCTACACCTTC
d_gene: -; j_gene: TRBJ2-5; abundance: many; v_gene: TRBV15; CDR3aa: CATSRSSEETQYF; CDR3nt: TGTGCCACCAGCAGGAGCTCGGAAGAGACCCAGTACTTC
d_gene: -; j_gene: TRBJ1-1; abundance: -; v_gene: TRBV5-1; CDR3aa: CASSLTGMNTEAFF; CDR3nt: TGCGCCAGCAGCTTGACAGGGATGAACACTGAAGCTTTCTTT
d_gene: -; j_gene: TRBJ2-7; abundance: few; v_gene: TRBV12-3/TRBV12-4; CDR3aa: CASRQGGGYEQYF; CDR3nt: TGTGCCAGCAGACAAGGAGGGGGGTACGAGCAGTACTTC
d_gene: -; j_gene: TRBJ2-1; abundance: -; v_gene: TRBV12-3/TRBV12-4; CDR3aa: CASSPGGGYEQFF; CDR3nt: TGTGCCAGCAGCCCCGGTGGGGGTTATGAGCAGTTCTTC
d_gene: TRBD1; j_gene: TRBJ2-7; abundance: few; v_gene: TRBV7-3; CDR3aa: CASSLTGTGIHEQYF; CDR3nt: TGTGCCAGCAGCTTAACCGGGACAGGGATCCACGAGCAGTACTTC
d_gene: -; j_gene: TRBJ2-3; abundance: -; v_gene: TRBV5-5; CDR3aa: CASSLSGLSTDTQYF; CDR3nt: TGTGCCAGCAGCTTGTCGGGGCTTAGCACAGATACGCAGTATTTT
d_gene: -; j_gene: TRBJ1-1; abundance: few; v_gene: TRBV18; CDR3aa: CASYLGGFAEAFF; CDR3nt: TGTGCCAGCTATTTAGGGGGTTTTGCTGAAGCTTTCTTT
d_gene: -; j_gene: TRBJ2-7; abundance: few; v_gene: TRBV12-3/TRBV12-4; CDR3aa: CASSPCGPPYEQYF; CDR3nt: TGTGCCAGCAGCCCCTGCGGACCCCCCTACGAGCAGTACTTC
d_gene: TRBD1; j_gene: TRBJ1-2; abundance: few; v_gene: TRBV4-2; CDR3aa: CASSPGQGLLYGYTF; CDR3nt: TGTGCCAGCAGCCCCGGACAGGGGCTGCTCTATGGCTACACCTTC
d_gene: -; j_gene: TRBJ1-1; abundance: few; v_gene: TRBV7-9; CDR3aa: CASSPGGAGAFF; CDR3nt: TGTGCCAGCAGCCCTGGCGGGGCCGGCGCTTTCTTT
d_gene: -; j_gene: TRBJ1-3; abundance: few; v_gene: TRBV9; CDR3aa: CASSVNSYGNTIYF; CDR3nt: TGTGCCAGCAGCGTAAACAGCTATGGAAACACCATATATTTT
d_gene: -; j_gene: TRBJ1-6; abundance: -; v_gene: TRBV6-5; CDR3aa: CASRPTLGPLHF; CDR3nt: TGTGCCAGCAGACCCACCCTGGGACCCCTCCACTTT
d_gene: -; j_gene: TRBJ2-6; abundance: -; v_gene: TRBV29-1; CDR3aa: CSAATRGTGANVLTF; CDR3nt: TGCAGCGCCGCGACTCGGGGGACTGGGGCCAACGTCCTGACTTTC
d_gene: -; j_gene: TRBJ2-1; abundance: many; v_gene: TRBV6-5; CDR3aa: CASSYSINWNEQFF; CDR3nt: TGTGCCAGCAGTTACTCGATTAATTGGAATGAGCAGTTCTTC